This TCR beta chain was documented in a study of neoadjuvant anti-PD-1 for oral cavity cancer. Study-wide background: Patients without progression received a fourth nivolumab dose around day 43, then surgical resection on days 50-56. Findings of the study overall: Higher pretreatment Treg/Th17 ratios tracked higher pretreatment blood clonality.

Two replicates per tumor sample, mostly from 4 to 5.5 ug of genomic DNA. The method was immunoSEQ multiplex PCR; TCRdb's version includes in-frame clones alone and lacks a portion of them. The data hold roughly 10,000 clones, with roughly 67% observed a single time. This sample's time point: after neoadjuvant nivolumab, at surgical resection. This clone is classed as medium-sized (0.01 to 0.1%). Its antigen remains unknown. Trimming removed 4 bases from V and 8 bases from J, with 17 bases in between. This CDR3 has 14 residues. The germline CDR1 and CDR2 sequences are SGHAT and FQNNGV. V usage is TRBV11-2 and J usage is TRBJ1-2; D is ambiguous. Sequencing was performed on tumor tissue, taken after nivolumab (anti-PD-1) treatment. This receptor was identified in a person aged 40 to 85 with oral cavity squamous cell carcinoma. DNA of the CDR3: TGTGCCAGCAGCTCCCAGAGAGGCGGGGAAGGCTACACCTTC. Translating gives CASSSQRGGEGYTF.